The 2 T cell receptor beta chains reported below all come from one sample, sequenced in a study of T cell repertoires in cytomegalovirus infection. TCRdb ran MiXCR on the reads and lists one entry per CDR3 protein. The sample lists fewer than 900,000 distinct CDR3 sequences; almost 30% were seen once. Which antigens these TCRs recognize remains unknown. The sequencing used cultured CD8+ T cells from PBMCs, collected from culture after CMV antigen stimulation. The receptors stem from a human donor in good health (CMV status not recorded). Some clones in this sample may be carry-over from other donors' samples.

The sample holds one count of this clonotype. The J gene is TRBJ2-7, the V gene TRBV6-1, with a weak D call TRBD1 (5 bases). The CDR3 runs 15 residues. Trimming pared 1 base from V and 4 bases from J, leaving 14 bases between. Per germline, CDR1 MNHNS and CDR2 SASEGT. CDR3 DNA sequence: TGTGCCAGCAGTGAAGGGACAACCCTCGGATACGAGCAGTACTTC. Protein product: CASSEGTTLGYEQYF.

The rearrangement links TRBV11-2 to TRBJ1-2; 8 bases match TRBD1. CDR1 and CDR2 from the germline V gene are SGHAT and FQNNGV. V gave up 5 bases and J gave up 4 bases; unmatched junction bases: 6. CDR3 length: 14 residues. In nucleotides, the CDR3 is TGTGCCAGCAGCCTCAGGGGGCCCGGCTATGGCTACACCTTC. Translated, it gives CASSLRGPGYGYTF.